The clone carrying this T cell receptor beta chain was detected many times. The antigen is not known. This record belongs to a study of T cells in Graves' hyperthyroidism and ophthalmopathy. Findings and caveats of the study: Researchers found most expanded thyroid clonotypes above 0.001 in blood as well.

The junction had 7 bases not matched to a gene; V was cut back by 6 bases and J by 2 bases. The V gene's germline CDR1 is SGHTA and CDR2 FQGNSA. The CDR3 has 15 amino acids. TCR beta CDR3 regions were amplified from RNA. First-round RT-PCR targeting the TCR CDR3 was performed with the HTBI primer set. TCRdb redid the calling of the multiplex PCR reads with MiXCR, one entry per CDR3 protein. Of under 350,000 distinct CDR3 sequences detected, more than 15% appear once; the ten largest clones hold approximately 57%. The receptor was derived from a woman in her sixties with Graves' ophthalmopathy. The chain has TRBV7-2 and TRBJ2-1, with 7 nucleotides matching TRBD1. Sequenced input: blood. CDR3 sequence reads: CASSTGTVTYNEQFF. CDR3 in DNA: TGTGCCAGCAGTACCGGGACAGTTACCTACAATGAGCAGTTCTTC.